This T cell receptor (beta chain) was sequenced in a study of cytomegalovirus exposure and HLA in healthy donors. Study background: The approximately 720 first-cohort repertoires and the roughly 120 validation repertoires shared the same platform, a later analysis reported.

This clone has only a few counts. Its cognate antigen is unknown. The study, taken as a whole, reports: The study designated 160 or so TCR beta chains cytomegalovirus-associated.

Some clones are missing from TCRdb's copy, which holds only in-frame ones; the method was immunoSEQ multiplex PCR. The sample includes about 75,000 clones, roughly 80% of them seen just once. Among the 120 or so subjects of the validation cohort, separate from the approximately 700-subject first cohort, were the donors. This CDR3 region has 17 residues. CDR1 and CDR2 from the germline V gene are SEHNR and FQNEAQ (reference sequence). V gave up 2 bases and J gave up 3 bases; unmatched junction bases: 11. The clonotype was recovered from a young man in good health and CMV-seronegative. The chain joins TRBV7-9 to TRBJ2-3; TRBD2 matches 7 bases. Sequenced: PBMCs. CDR3: CASSLRGGPGGTDTQYF. The CDR3, as DNA: TGTGCCAGCAGCTTAAGGGGTGGTCCGGGAGGAACAGATACGCAGTATTTT.